This TCR beta chain came from a study of CD8+ T cells in alopecia areata (dated by TCRdb to 2016 to 2018). About the study as a whole: Treated patients were enrolled in an open-label pilot trial of oral tofacitinib, 5 to 10 mg twice daily, for moderate-to-severe alopecia areata. Clonality in the scalp was compared among normal scalp (n=4), patchy alopecia areata scalp (n=8), and alopecia totalis/universalis scalp (n=8). Tofacitinib was administered for 6 to 18 months, and 6 months of follow-up off drug were then conducted to assess delayed response and recurrence. Human TCRbeta sequencing covered scalp tissue and sorted CD4+ and CD8+ peripheral blood T cells from patchy and totalis/universalis alopecia areata patients and healthy controls. The SALT score, which quantifies the percentage of affected scalp surface area, was used to measure disease severity in treated patients. RNA was obtained with the PAXgene miRNA kit for fixed scalp, the miRNeasy kit for PBMCs, and the RNeasy kit for mouse skin. Amplification of TCRbeta CDR3 regions was done by immunoSEQ multiplex PCR using 35 Vbeta forward primers and 13 Jbeta reverse primers. Patients on tofacitinib were biopsied at baseline and after 4 and 24 weeks of treatment, and several of the patients also had a later scalp biopsy. In both human patients and the C3H/HeJ mouse model, the study applied high-throughput TCRbeta sequencing to look at T cell clonal expansion in alopecia areata. The paper's findings and limits, for the study overall: Shared TCR sequences between patients were less evident than in mice, which may be partly attributable to HLA diversity in the patient population. Scalp TCR repertoire analysis is complicated because resident alphabeta T cells in normal human skin are also sequenced, whereas mouse skin is dominated by gammadelta T cells. Because the treated cohort was small and included a single nonresponder, larger studies are needed to assess links between baseline CD8+ expansion and response. Compared with normal scalp, lesional scalp, particularly in alopecia totalis/universalis, had higher clonality and more expanded CD8+ clones, which suggests antigenic drive. During tofacitinib treatment, many expanded lesional clones stuck around in both scalp and blood, and this persistence may partly explain why relapse happens after treatment is stopped. Tofacitinib significantly lowered scalp clonality and the number of expanded CD8+ clones among the top 100 scalp clones.

The CDR3 sequence holds 13 residues, the cysteine and phenylalanine included. CDR3 DNA is the only sequence kept; it has 39 bases, read in frame from the first base. For CDR1 and CDR2, the germline V gene (reference sequence) lists GTSNPN and SVGIG. The V end gives up 0 bases and the J end 5 bases, leaving 4 bases in the junction not matched to a gene. A note on this clone: The clone's antigen remains unknown. It has no much larger one-base neighbor in the sample; base qualities were not kept.

The protocol used for the library was the immunoSEQ multiplex PCR assay. RNA was extracted from all samples and reverse transcribed into cDNA as template for TCR sequencing. First-strand cDNA was synthesized with SuperScript III using a 2:1 mix of oligo-dT and random hexamers. A synthetic immune receptor repertoire was used to measure amplification bias, and any remaining bias was corrected computationally. The authors' pipeline ran thus. Raw reads were preprocessed to remove errors, and CDR3 was defined according to IMGT conventions as the region from the conserved cysteine to phenylalanine. Clonality was computed by normalizing Shannon entropy by log2 of the number of productive unique TCRs and subtracting the result from 1. CD4 or CD8 identity of scalp clones was inferred by cross-referencing scalp TCRbeta sequences with sorted blood CD4 and CD8 repertoires. TCRdb stores this immuneACCESS table with in-frame sequences only. Part of the clones is absent; in the studies checked, under half of the shortfall reflects unresolved V genes, and no reason is known for the rest. That table furnishes V, J and clone size, whereas the DNA furnished D and trimming. For this sample there are about 270,000 clones; roughly 63% appear just once. Jointly, the top ten make up about 0.9% of the sample.

Reading the label with the study, this specimen's treatment or condition is: oral pan-JAK inhibitor, 5-10 mg twice daily. Peripheral blood and lesional scalp punch biopsies were obtained from patients with alopecia areata. PBMCs were isolated by density centrifugation and stained for CD3, CD4 and CD8, and CD4+ and CD8+ T cells were sorted on a FACSAria. The sequence was obtained from a human donor with alopecia areata. The V and J genes are TRBV30 and TRBJ2-7; TRBD1 fits 7 bases in the junction. Sequenced material: CD4+ T cells sorted from blood, taken between weeks 51 and 54, from a patient treated with tofacitinib. The DNA sequence is given as TGTGCCTGGAGTGTTGACAGGGACCACGAGCAGTACTTC. It specifies CAWSVDRDHEQYF. With all but the CDR3 taken from the reference TRBV30 and TRBJ2-7 genes, the full variable domain is: SQTIHQWPATLVQPVGSPLSLECTVEGTSNPNLYWYRQAAGRGLQLLFYSVGIGQISSEVPQNLSASRPQDRQFILSSKKLLLSDSGFYLCAWSVDRDHEQYFGPGTRLTVT.